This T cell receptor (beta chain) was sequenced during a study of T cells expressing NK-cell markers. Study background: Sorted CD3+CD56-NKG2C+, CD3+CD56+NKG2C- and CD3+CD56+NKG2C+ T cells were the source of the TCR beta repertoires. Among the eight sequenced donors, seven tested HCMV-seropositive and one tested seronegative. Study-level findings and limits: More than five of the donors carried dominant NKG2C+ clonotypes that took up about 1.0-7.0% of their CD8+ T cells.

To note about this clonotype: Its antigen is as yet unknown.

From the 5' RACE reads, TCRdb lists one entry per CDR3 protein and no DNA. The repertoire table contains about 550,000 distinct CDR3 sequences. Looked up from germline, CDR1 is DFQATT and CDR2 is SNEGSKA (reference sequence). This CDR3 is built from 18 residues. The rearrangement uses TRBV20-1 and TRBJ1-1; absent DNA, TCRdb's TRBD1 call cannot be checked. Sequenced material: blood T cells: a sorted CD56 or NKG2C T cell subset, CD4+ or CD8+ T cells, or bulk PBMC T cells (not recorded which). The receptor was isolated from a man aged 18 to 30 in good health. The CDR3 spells CSARVGNWGRGASTEAFF.